The 31 T cell receptor beta chains presented below share a single source sample, sequenced in a study of T cells after yellow fever vaccination. MiXCR, run by TCRdb on the 5' RACE reads, gives a single entry per CDR3 protein. The sample has 200,000 to 250,000 distinct CDR3 sequences, about 3% seen once. Material: CD4+ T cells sorted from PBMCs, obtained 10 days after the yellow fever booster vaccination. These receptors all stem from a man aged 18 to 35 who received the YFV17D yellow fever vaccine.

This clonotype was detected ten times or more. The chain combines TRBV2 with TRBJ1-1; the D is unclear. Germline CDR1 is SNHLY and CDR2 is FYNNEI. The V end was cut by 3 bases, the J end by 1 base, with 6 bases between. This CDR3 has 13 amino acids. CDR3 residues: CASSEGRNTEAFF. CDR3 nucleotides: TGTGCCAGCAGTGAGGGCAGGAACACTGAAGCTTTCTTT.

There are a few counts of this clonotype. The junction differs from germline at one of its ends, possibly a read error. This rearrangement joins TRBV5-1 to TRBJ2-1; 7 bases map to TRBD2. Germline V gives CDR1 SGHRS, CDR2 YFSETQ. This CDR3 contains 14 residues. CDR3: CASSTSSGNNQQFF. DNA of the CDR3: TGCGCCAGCAGCACGTCTAGCGGAAACAATCAGCAGTTCTTC.

This clonotype was counted ten times or more. The rearrangement links TRBV20-1 to TRBJ2-5; possible D gene TRBD2, 5 bases. Trimming cost V 3 bases and J 4 bases, with 12 bases left between them. In germline, CDR1 is DFQATT, CDR2 SNEGSKA (reference sequence). The CDR3 sequence is 13 residues long. CDR3 nucleotides: TGCAGTGCTAGGCTAGCTGCCCCAGAGACCCAGTACTTC. Protein sequence: CSARLAAPETQYF.

In this sample, this clonotype turned up many times. This rearrangement joins TRBV4-3 to TRBJ2-5, with a tentative D call TRBD2 (5 bases). Germline CDR1 reads LGHNA; CDR2 reads YSLEER. The CDR3 has 16 residues. The V gene lost 0 bases and the J gene lost 1 base, with 12 bases spanning the gap. The CDR3 DNA is TGCGCCAGCAGCCAAGATTTCCGGGGTACCCAAGAGACCCAGTACTTC. This encodes CASSQDFRGTQETQYF.

This clonotype was recorded a few times. The rearrangement joins TRBV2 to TRBJ1-2, with unresolved D. CDR3 length: 15 residues. V was pared by 0 bases and J by 3 bases, with 11 bases between. Looked up from germline, CDR1 is SNHLY and CDR2 is FYNNEI. Here the CDR3 reads CASSEAHSEYYGYTF. As DNA, the CDR3 is TGTGCCAGCAGTGAAGCGCATTCGGAGTACTATGGCTACACCTTC.

This clonotype was seen at least ten times. The rearrangement links TRBV27 to TRBJ2-1; maybe TRBD2 (7 bases). With 5 bases removed from V and 8 bases from J, the gap between germline ends came to 13 bases. Germline CDR1 is MNHEY and CDR2 is SMNVEV (reference sequence). This CDR3 is built from 13 residues. The CDR3 DNA reads as TGTGCCAGCAGTCCGTGGGGGGGCGATGAGCAGTTCTTC. Translation gives CASSPWGGDEQFF.

This clonotype came up many times. J is TRBJ2-1 and V is TRBV7-6, with D unresolved. The CDR3 sequence is 12 residues long. Germline lookup yields CDR1 SGHVS and CDR2 FNYEAQ. Trimming took 3 bases from V and 7 from J, leaving 7 bases between them. The chain's CDR3 is CASSFRQNEQFF. Written as DNA, the CDR3 is TGTGCCAGCAGCTTTCGGCAAAATGAGCAGTTCTTC.

This clonotype was seen more than once but under ten times. The chain employs TRBV11-2 and TRBJ2-1; 8 bases are a match to TRBD2. Germline CDR1 reads SGHAT; CDR2 reads FQNNGV. Losses at the gene ends were 8 bases for V and 1 base for J; bases not matched to a gene: 4. The CDR3 runs to 14 residues. CDR3 in amino acids: CASETSESYNEQFF. As DNA, the CDR3 is TGTGCCAGCGAGACTAGCGAATCCTACAATGAGCAGTTCTTC.

This rearrangement joins TRBV29-1 to TRBJ1-1; D might be TRBD1 (5 bases). The CDR3 is made up of 14 amino acids. V was trimmed by 7 bases and J by 3 bases, leaving 18 bases between them. Germline V gene lookup returns CDR1 SQVTM and CDR2 ANQGSEA. The CDR3 reads CSGRRGDQDTEAFF. The CDR3 coding sequence is TGCAGCGGTCGCCGGGGCGATCAGGACACTGAAGCTTTCTTT.

This clonotype was found many times. J is TRBJ1-2 and V is TRBV7-8, with TRBD1 matching over 9 bases. With 5 bases clipped from V and 2 bases from J, the junction kept 6 bases outside the gene matches. Germline V lookup: CDR1 SGHVS, CDR2 FQNEAQ. The CDR3 loop spans 15 amino acids. CDR3 nucleotide sequence: TGTGCCAGCAGCGTTTGGGACAGGGAGAACTATGGCTACACCTTC. Amino acids: CASSVWDRENYGYTF.

This clonotype occurred many times. The chain uses TRBV20-1 and TRBJ2-2, with 13 nucleotides matching TRBD2. The trim removed 2 bases at V and 8 bases at J, leaving 11 bases unmatched. The CDR3 loop spans 17 amino acids. CDR1 and CDR2 (germline): DFQATT, SNEGSKA (reference sequence). The CDR3: CSARPRGGLAGAGELFF. CDR3 DNA sequence: TGCAGTGCTAGACCCCGGGGCGGACTAGCGGGGGCGGGGGAGCTGTTTTTT.

The chain links TRBV5-4 to TRBJ2-2; 8 bases align to TRBD2. CDR3 length equals 16 residues. Germline loops: CDR1 SGHNT, CDR2 YYREEE (reference sequence). V trimming: 2 bases; J trimming: 4 bases; junction bases outside the gene matches: 7. CDR3 sequence (DNA): TGTGCCAGCAGCTTTGCCCAGCGGGGGTCCACCGGGGAGCTGTTTTTT. Amino acid sequence: CASSFAQRGSTGELFF.

Only a few counts were recorded for this clonotype. This chain uses TRBV4-2 with TRBJ1-3, with TRBD1 identical over 9 bases. V lost 4 bases, J lost 7 bases, and 11 bases stayed unmatched. Germline V gene sequence: CDR1 LGHNA, CDR2 YNFKEQ. There are 16 residues in the CDR3. The CDR3 DNA follows: TGTGCCAGCAGCCCATTCGGGACAGGGCGATCCAACACCATATATTTT. It yields the protein CASSPFGTGRSNTIYF.

This clonotype was recorded a few times. The chain uses TRBV20-1 and TRBJ1-1; 7 nucleotides align to TRBD1. Germline assignment: CDR1 DFQATT and CDR2 SNEGSKA (reference sequence). CDR3 size: 14 residues. The V segment lost 2 bases and the J segment 1 base; nucleotides outside the gene matches: 4. In nucleotides, the CDR3 is TGCAGTGCTAGAAAGGGGGCGCCGAACACTGAAGCTTTCTTT. This sequence encodes CSARKGAPNTEAFF.

A few counts support this clonotype. V usage is TRBV7-8 and J usage is TRBJ2-1; 7 nucleotides match TRBD2. The CDR3 spans 16 residues. V lost 5 bases and J lost 6; bases outside the gene matches: 13. Per the germline V gene, CDR1 is SGHVS and CDR2 is FQNEAQ. CDR3 loop: CASSPKTEKRGNEQFF. For the CDR3, the DNA is TGTGCCAGCAGCCCCAAGACCGAGAAGCGGGGCAATGAGCAGTTCTTC.

At least ten counts were recorded for this clonotype. The rearrangement joins TRBV5-1 to TRBJ2-3; tentatively, D is TRBD1 or TRBD2 (5 bases each). The CDR3 has 15 residues. Trimming took 6 bases from V and 2 from J, leaving 16 bases between them. CDR1 is SGHRS, CDR2 YFSETQ, per germline. CDR3 DNA: TGCGCCAGCAATACTCAGTTGGGGACCACAGATACGCAGTATTTT. Amino acid sequence: CASNTQLGTTDTQYF.

In its sample, this clonotype was seen many times. The chain uses TRBV5-5 and TRBJ2-3; maybe TRBD1 (5 bases). The CDR3 totals 15 residues. CDR1 and CDR2 from the germline V gene are SGHKS and YYEKEE (reference sequence). V was clipped by 4 bases and J by 2 bases, with 14 bases between them. The CDR3 is CASSAPGADTDTQYF. CDR3 in DNA: TGTGCCAGCAGCGCCCCTGGGGCGGACACAGATACGCAGTATTTT. The whole variable domain, filled in from reference TRBV5-5 and TRBJ2-3, reads DAGVTQSPTHLIKTRGQQVTLRCSPISGHKSVSWYQQVLGQGPQFIFQYYEKEERGRGNFPDRFSARQFPNYSSELNVNALLLGDSALYLCASSAPGADTDTQYFGPGTRLTVL.

This clonotype was seen at least ten times. The chain combines TRBV5-5 with TRBJ1-2; 9 bases map to TRBD1. With V trimmed by 0 bases and J by 0 bases, 0 bases remained unmatched. CDR3 size: 15 residues. Germline assignment: CDR1 SGHKS and CDR2 YYEKEE (reference sequence). This CDR3 is CASSLGDRANYGYTF. The DNA for the CDR3 is TGTGCCAGCAGCTTGGGGGACAGGGCTAACTATGGCTACACCTTC.

This clonotype came up a few times. The chain combines TRBV14 with TRBJ2-1; TRBD1 might be the D (5 bases). V lost 1 base to trimming and J lost 6 bases, with 7 bases between them. This CDR3 contains 13 residues. In germline, CDR1 is SGHDN, CDR2 FVKESK. CDR3: CASSQVRGNEQFF. CDR3 coding DNA: TGTGCCAGCAGCCAAGTAAGGGGCAATGAGCAGTTCTTC.

In its sample, this clonotype was seen many times. The V and J genes are TRBV7-2 and TRBJ2-2, with D possibly being TRBD1 or TRBD2 (5 bases each). V was cut by 5 bases and J by 4 bases, with 14 bases left in between. Per germline, CDR1 SGHTA and CDR2 FQGNSA. The CDR3 consists of 15 residues. CDR3 region: CASSLVGPGTGELFF. The CDR3, as DNA: TGTGCCAGCAGCCTGGTGGGACCGGGCACCGGGGAGCTGTTTTTT.

The rearrangement uses TRBV5-1 and TRBJ1-1; maybe TRBD1 (6 bases). Germline V lookup: CDR1 SGHRS, CDR2 YFSETQ. V lost 5 bases and J lost 12, with 17 bases in between. This CDR3 has 12 amino acids. CDR3 residues: CASRREQGRSFF. CDR3 nucleotides: TGCGCCAGCAGGCGTGAACAGGGTAGGTCTTTCTTT.

The table lists this clonotype with a few counts. The rearrangement uses TRBV7-2 and TRBJ2-3; D ambiguous. This CDR3 spans 11 amino acids. V shed 7 bases and J shed 2 bases, with 4 bases lying between them. Germline lookup yields CDR1 SGHTA and CDR2 FQGNSA. The CDR3 DNA reads TGTGCCAGCACCTTCACAGATACGCAGTATTTT. Protein product: CASTFTDTQYF.

This clonotype has only a few counts. The chain carries TRBV5-4 and TRBJ2-1; a possible D gene is TRBD2 (6 bases). The CDR3 is made up of 13 amino acids. Trimming took off 1 base at V and 6 bases at J, with 8 bases between the two ends. Germline V gene lookup returns CDR1 SGHNT and CDR2 YYREEE (reference sequence). CDR3 sequence reads: CASSLSSANEQFF. CDR3 nucleotide sequence: TGTGCCAGCAGCTTGTCTAGCGCCAATGAGCAGTTCTTC.

This clonotype was found many times. The rearrangement uses TRBV7-2 and TRBJ2-3; the D gene is possibly TRBD2 (5 bases). Germline assignment: CDR1 SGHTA and CDR2 FQGNSA. With 5 bases removed from V and 2 bases from J, the gap between germline ends came to 14 bases. The length of the CDR3 is 15 residues. The CDR3 sequence: CASSVGLILTDTQYF. DNA of the CDR3: TGTGCCAGCAGCGTCGGACTGATTCTCACAGATACGCAGTATTTT.

This clonotype was detected many times. The V gene is TRBV6-2 or TRBV6-3, the J gene TRBJ2-1; D uncertain. The V end lost 2 bases, the J end lost 1 base, and 9 bases lay between the germline ends. The germline gives CDR1 MNHEY, CDR2 SVGEGT. This CDR3 spans 15 amino acids. The CDR3 spells CASSYQDQSYNEQFF. CDR3 nucleotides: TGTGCCAGCAGTTACCAGGACCAGTCCTACAATGAGCAGTTCTTC.

This clonotype was detected ten times or more. The J gene is TRBJ2-7, the V gene TRBV5-1; weak D call: TRBD2 (5 bases). Looked up from germline, CDR1 is SGHRS and CDR2 is YFSETQ. The CDR3 has 14 residues. V was cut by 0 bases and J by 3 bases, with 10 bases left in between. The CDR3, as DNA: TGCGCCAGCAGCTTGGATCGGGGAGTCTACGAGCAGTACTTC. This sequence encodes CASSLDRGVYEQYF.

This clonotype was detected ten times or more. The V call is TRBV4-3, the J call TRBJ1-4; D not certain. The length of the CDR3 is 13 residues. The germline CDR1 and CDR2 sequences are LGHNA and YSLEER. V gave up 4 bases and J gave up 5 bases, with 8 bases separating them. CDR3 residues: CASSPNENEKLFF. CDR3 nucleotide sequence: TGCGCCAGCAGCCCGAACGAGAATGAAAAACTGTTTTTT.

This clonotype was counted only a few times. This chain links TRBV7-9 with TRBJ2-1; 7 nucleotides agree with TRBD1. The ends lost 3 bases at V and 1 base at J; junction bases unmatched: 3. Germline-derived CDR1 and CDR2 are SEHNR and FQNEAQ (reference sequence). The CDR3 is 15 amino acids. As DNA, the CDR3 is TGTGCCAGCAGCTTCAGGGGGATGTCCTACAATGAGCAGTTCTTC. Residues: CASSFRGMSYNEQFF.

This clonotype came up many times. This chain uses TRBV20-1 with TRBJ2-1, with 8 nucleotides matching TRBD1. Per germline, CDR1 DFQATT and CDR2 SNEGSKA (reference sequence). The J segment lost 6 bases and the V segment lost 5 bases, leaving 15 bases of the junction unmatched. This CDR3 is 16 amino acids long. CDR3 DNA: TGCAGTGCTCCCCCCGTCCCAGGACAGGGAGGCAATGAGCAGTTCTTC. Its protein is CSAPPVPGQGGNEQFF.

In this sample, this clonotype turned up many times. This chain connects TRBV6-5 to TRBJ1-1, with 7 positions matching TRBD1. This CDR3 contains 15 residues. The V segment lost 7 bases and the J segment 3 bases; nucleotides outside the gene matches: 11. Germline CDR1 MNHEY, CDR2 SVGAGI. The CDR3 spells CASTGRGGWDTEAFF. The CDR3 coding sequence is TGTGCCAGCACTGGGAGAGGGGGCTGGGACACTGAAGCTTTCTTT.

The rearrangement links TRBV29-1 to TRBJ2-2; the D call may be TRBD1 or TRBD2 (6 bases each). V shed 6 bases and J shed 5 bases, with 13 bases lying between them. CDR3 length: 13 residues. CDR1 and CDR2 from the germline V gene are SQVTM and ANQGSEA. Written as DNA, the CDR3 is TGCAGCGTGAAAAGGGGGGAAACCGGGGAGCTGTTTTTT. This encodes CSVKRGETGELFF.